Here is one T cell receptor (beta chain) with its context. Its cognate antigen is unknown. TCRdb keeps only in-frame clones here, not all; method: immunoSEQ multiplex PCR. The table has some 1.5 million clones, roughly 95% seen once. These data are taken from a study of shared clonotypes between healthy human individuals. Study findings and constraints: Researchers sampled blood only, noting tissue repertoires likely differ. Relative to memory subsets, naive subsets generally showed larger estimated richness.

The CDR3 covers 12 residues. V lost 3 bases, J lost 6 bases, and 9 bases lay in between. Germline CDR1 is SGHAT and CDR2 is FQNNGV. All donors qualified as healthy HIV-negative adults and had experienced no recent acute infections or vaccinations. Only Caucasian adults living in Nashville, Tennessee made up the donor group. The sample consisted of naive CD4+ T cells sorted from blood. The sample's subset: CD45RA+ positively selected. The receptor was isolated from a man in his thirties or forties in good health. The chain carries TRBV11-2 and TRBJ2-7; D not resolved. CDR3 region: CASSFSHGEQYF. In nucleotides, the CDR3 is TGTGCCAGCAGCTTCAGCCACGGCGAGCAGTACTTC.